The next 15 T cell receptor beta chains were all read from a single sample in a study of graft-versus-host responses after intestinal transplantation. The protocol was immunoSEQ multiplex PCR, while the TCRdb copy is restricted to in-frame clones and leaves out a portion. The data contain under 45,000 clones, roughly 90% of them singletons. Sequenced material: PBMCs, taken about 270 days after transplant. All receptors come from a human patient who received an intestinal transplant, so some T cells may come from the graft donor.

The CDR3 DNA sequence: TGTGCCAGCAGTGAATTTGGGCGGGGGGGCAATCAGCCCCAGCATTTT. Translated, it gives CASSEFGRGGNQPQHF. V usage is TRBV6-1 and J usage is TRBJ1-5; D is possibly TRBD1 (5 bases). The V gene lost 2 bases and the J gene lost 2 bases, with 13 bases spanning the gap. CDR1 MNHNS and CDR2 SASEGT come from the germline V gene. The CDR3 totals 16 residues.

This sequence joins TRBV2 and TRBJ1-2, with 11 bases fitting TRBD1. CDR3 length: 16 amino acids. Germline CDR1 reads SNHLY; CDR2 reads FYNNEI. Losses at the gene ends were 1 base for V and 2 bases for J; bases not matched to a gene: 3. CDR3 residues: CASSEGTGGSNYGYTF. The CDR3 coding sequence is TGTGCCAGCAGTGAAGGGACAGGGGGCTCGAACTATGGCTACACCTTC.

This clone is a singleton in its sample. V and J are TRBV6-6 and TRBJ1-5; TRBD1 is a possible D gene (6 bases). Trimming left V 5 bases short and J 0 bases short, with 11 bases between. The germline CDR1 and CDR2 sequences are MNHNY and SVGAGI (reference sequence). The length of the CDR3 is 15 residues. CDR3 coding DNA: TGTGCCAGCAGTCCCGGGGGCTATAGCAATCAGCCCCAGCATTTT. It encodes CASSPGGYSNQPQHF.

The rearrangement links TRBV9 to TRBJ1-6; D unclear. The CDR3 contains 16 residues. The germline CDR1 and CDR2 sequences are SGDLS and YYNGEE. Trimming left V 3 bases short and J 3 bases short, with 13 bases between. The DNA for the CDR3 is TGTGCCAGCAGCGCAGAAGACACATTCTATAATTCACCCCTCCACTTT. Amino acids: CASSAEDTFYNSPLHF.

The chain couples TRBV2 to TRBJ2-3, with D perhaps TRBD2 (5 bases). CDR1 SNHLY and CDR2 FYNNEI come from the germline V gene. The CDR3 totals 10 residues. V lost 4 bases, J lost 11 bases, and 7 bases lay in between. CDR3 sequence: CASSGRVQYF. The CDR3 nucleotides read TGTGCCAGCAGTGGGCGGGTGCAGTATTTT.

This clone has only one observation. The J gene is TRBJ2-1, the V gene TRBV9; TRBD1 matches at 7 bases. Germline V gene lookup returns CDR1 SGDLS and CDR2 YYNGEE. This CDR3 comprises 14 residues. Trimming cost V 6 bases and J 0 bases; bases outside gene matches: 3. The CDR3 sequence is CASNPGGSYNEQFF. CDR3 nucleotide sequence: TGTGCCAGCAACCCAGGGGGCTCCTACAATGAGCAGTTCTTC.

The genes are TRBV11-2 and TRBJ1-6, with D tentatively TRBD1 (5 bases). The CDR3 extends over 13 amino acids. The V and J ends lost 0 bases and 11 bases respectively, with 8 bases between them. Germline assignment: CDR1 SGHAT and CDR2 FQNNGV. As DNA, the CDR3 is TGTGCCAGCAGCTTAGAAAGGGGAACACCCCTCCACTTT. This gives the protein CASSLERGTPLHF.

This clone was seen a handful of times. The chain recombines TRBV19 with TRBJ1-1; possibly TRBD1 for D (5 bases). Germline loops: CDR1 LNHDA, CDR2 SQIVND (reference sequence). There are 15 residues in the CDR3. Trimming took off 5 bases at V and 1 base at J, with 14 bases between the two ends. Here the CDR3 DNA reads TGTGCCAGTAGTCCCCGAACAGGCCCGAACACTGAAGCTTTCTTT. It is translated as CASSPRTGPNTEAFF.

The chain couples TRBV4-1 to TRBJ1-1, with a weak D call TRBD1 (5 bases). This CDR3 spans 13 amino acids. Trimming took off 4 bases at V and 9 bases at J, with 15 bases between the two ends. Per germline, CDR1 MGHRA and CDR2 YSYEKL. The CDR3 sequence is CASSPGGPGQAFF. CDR3 sequence (DNA): TGCGCCAGCAGCCCCGGGGGTCCCGGTCAAGCTTTCTTT.

This chain links TRBV29-1 with TRBJ1-5; D gene ambiguous. Germline V gene lookup returns CDR1 SQVTM and CDR2 ANQGSEA. Trimming took 4 bases from V and 1 from J, leaving 8 bases between them. The length of the CDR3 is 13 residues. The CDR3 DNA follows: TGCAGCGTTGGGGTAAGGAGCAATCAGCCCCAGCATTTT. The encoded protein is CSVGVRSNQPQHF.

The V call is TRBV19, the J call TRBJ2-1; D is tentatively TRBD1 or TRBD2 (5 bases each). Trimming cost V 6 bases and J 3 bases, with 18 bases left between them. The CDR3 sequence is 16 residues long. CDR1 is LNHDA and CDR2 is SQIVND in the germline V gene (reference sequence). The CDR3 DNA reads TGTGCCAGTAGCACTCAGGGACCCAACTACTACAATGAGCAGTTCTTC. It encodes CASSTQGPNYYNEQFF.

The chain carries TRBV2 and TRBJ1-2; TRBD1 agrees at 10 bases. Trimming removed 6 bases from V and 4 bases from J; junction bases left unmatched: 5. Germline CDR1 reads SNHLY; CDR2 reads FYNNEI. The CDR3 consists of 14 residues. CDR3 residues: CASSRQGAAYGYTF. The CDR3 nucleotides read TGTGCCAGCAGCAGACAGGGGGCGGCCTATGGCTACACCTTC.

The chain joins TRBV5-1 to TRBJ2-6, with D tentatively TRBD1 or TRBD2 (5 bases each). Germline V gene data show CDR1 as SGHRS and CDR2 as YFSETQ. This CDR3 is built from 16 residues. V shed 9 bases and J shed 0 bases, with 16 bases lying between them. The CDR3 loop is CATSWGNYSGANVLTF. Here the CDR3 DNA reads TGCGCCACCTCGTGGGGGAATTACTCTGGGGCCAACGTCCTGACTTTC.

The chain employs TRBV2 and TRBJ1-6, with TRBD1 matching 9 bases. V gave up 10 bases and J gave up 10 bases; unmatched junction bases: 8. The CDR3 has 13 residues. The germline V gene encodes CDR1 SNHLY and CDR2 FYNNEI. The CDR3 sequence: CATDTGGRSPLHF. The CDR3 DNA sequence: TGTGCCACGGATACAGGGGGCAGGTCACCCCTCCACTTT.

This sequence joins TRBV18 and TRBJ2-7; perhaps TRBD1 as D (7 bases). V was pared by 3 bases and J by 3 bases, with 21 bases between. The CDR3 length is 17 residues. Germline-derived CDR1 and CDR2 are KGHSH and LQKENI. This chain's CDR3 is CASSPRQGGTNSYEQYF. In nucleotides, the CDR3 is TGTGCCAGCTCACCGAGGCAGGGGGGAACGAACAGCTACGAGCAGTACTTC.